These T cell receptor beta chains were read from a single sample in a study of blood T cells in healthy people across ages. One entry per CDR3 protein results from TCRdb running MiXCR on the 5' RACE reads. The sample records some 1,000,000 distinct CDR3 sequences, 20% to 25% being singletons. These data also formed part of another study, on T cells of mothers and their children.

Sequenced: blood. The receptors were gathered from a girl aged 2-9 years in good health. The CDR3 runs from the conserved cysteine through the conserved F or W. D genes are given only for firm matches. Size is omitted from some rows. Given values are once, few, many or a class for expanded clones.

d_call	clone_size	v_call	j_call	cdr3_aa	cdr3_nt
TRBD1	few	TRBV12-3/TRBV12-4	TRBJ1-2	CASRWTGAQNYGYTF	TGTGCCAGCAGATGGACAGGGGCACAGAACTATGGCTACACCTTC
NA	NA	TRBV29-1	TRBJ1-2	CSVTGWNGYTF	TGCAGCGTTACAGGGTGGAATGGCTACACCTTC
NA	many	TRBV9	TRBJ2-5	CASSVGGQETQYF	TGTGCCAGCAGCGTAGGCGGACAAGAGACCCAGTACTTC
TRBD2	NA	TRBV4-1	TRBJ2-5	CASSSGGVETQYF	TGCGCCAGTTCAAGCGGGGGCGTGGAGACCCAGTACTTC
TRBD1	NA	TRBV25-1	TRBJ2-4	CASSEVGQGNIQYF	TGTGCCAGCAGTGAAGTTGGACAGGGAAACATTCAGTACTTC
TRBD1	few	TRBV6-1	TRBJ1-3	CASSGGTVFTSGNTIYF	TGTGCCAGCAGTGGAGGGACAGTTTTCACCTCTGGAAACACCATATATTTT
NA	few	TRBV12-3/TRBV12-4	TRBJ2-4	CASSSSGTVKNIQYF	TGTGCCAGCAGTTCCTCCGGGACTGTCAAAAACATTCAGTACTTC
NA	few	TRBV20-1	TRBJ2-7	CSARDPTGGDYEQYF	TGCAGTGCTAGAGATCCAACAGGCGGAGACTACGAGCAGTACTTC
NA	few	TRBV20-1	TRBJ1-1	CSANDRRRTEAFF	TGCAGTGCTAATGACAGACGGAGGACTGAAGCTTTCTTT
NA	NA	TRBV9	TRBJ1-6	CASSVSSTIPSPLHF	TGTGCCAGCAGCGTTTCCAGTACAATTCCGTCGCCCCTCCACTTT
NA	NA	TRBV20-1	TRBJ2-5	CSASPVLFVKETQYF	TGCAGTGCTAGCCCGGTCCTTTTCGTGAAAGAGACCCAGTACTTC
NA	NA	TRBV4-1	TRBJ2-7	CASSQEKESDYEQYF	TGCGCCAGCAGCCAAGAAAAAGAGTCGGACTACGAGCAGTACTTC
TRBD2	many	TRBV20-1	TRBJ2-5	CSARDWTSGAQETQYF	TGCAGTGCTAGAGATTGGACTAGCGGGGCTCAAGAGACCCAGTACTTC
NA	NA	TRBV24-1	TRBJ2-3	CATSDPTNGDTQYF	TGTGCCACCAGTGATCCGACGAACGGAGATACGCAGTATTTT
NA	NA	TRBV9	TRBJ2-5	CASSVGTVPGETQYF	TGTGCCAGCAGCGTAGGCACGGTGCCGGGAGAGACCCAGTACTTC
TRBD1	NA	TRBV28	TRBJ2-7	CASSLVGDSPYEQYF	TGTGCCAGCAGTTTAGTAGGGGACAGTCCCTACGAGCAGTACTTC
NA	few	TRBV5-5	TRBJ2-7	CASSLDGFSSTYEQYF	TGTGCCAGCAGCTTGGACGGTTTCAGCAGCACCTACGAGCAGTACTTC
TRBD1	few	TRBV7-2	TRBJ1-5	CASSLGDRELGNQPQHF	TGTGCCAGCAGCTTAGGCGACAGGGAATTGGGCAATCAGCCCCAGCATTTT
TRBD2	few	TRBV9	TRBJ2-7	CASSIQREGQGIDEQYF	TGTGCCAGCAGCATACAAAGGGAGGGGCAAGGGATTGACGAGCAGTACTTC
NA	NA	TRBV7-3	TRBJ2-1	CASSLGRGMNEQFF	TGTGCCAGCAGCTTAGGCAGGGGTATGAATGAGCAGTTCTTC
NA	few	TRBV6-4	TRBJ2-7	CASSDSRDGSYEQYF	TGTGCCAGCAGTGACTCCCGGGACGGCTCCTACGAGCAGTACTTC
NA	NA	TRBV29-1	TRBJ2-1	CSVEGGGGEKFF	TGCAGCGTTGAAGGGGGTGGGGGTGAGAAGTTCTTC
NA	NA	TRBV7-9	TRBJ1-1	CASSLDRLMNTEAFF	TGTGCCAGCAGCTTAGACAGACTCATGAACACTGAAGCTTTCTTT
NA	few	TRBV7-2	TRBJ2-2	CAMRGSATNTGELFF	TGTGCCATGCGAGGATCTGCAACTAACACCGGGGAGCTGTTTTTT
TRBD1	NA	TRBV11-2	TRBJ2-2	CASSPWDSPGELFF	TGTGCCAGCAGCCCATGGGACAGTCCCGGGGAGCTGTTTTTT
TRBD2	NA	TRBV20-1	TRBJ2-1	CSARNILAGGVDEQFF	TGCAGTGCTAGAAATATACTAGCGGGAGGAGTCGATGAGCAGTTCTTC
NA	NA	TRBV28	TRBJ2-5	CASSPLGDRLQETQYF	TGTGCCAGCAGTCCCCTGGGGGACCGACTTCAAGAGACCCAGTACTTC
NA	NA	TRBV29-1	TRBJ2-5	CSVGPPWETQYF	TGCAGCGTGGGACCACCATGGGAGACCCAGTACTTC
NA	NA	TRBV12-3/TRBV12-4	TRBJ2-1	CASRRNLPSEWNEQFF	TGTGCCAGCAGGCGTAACCTTCCTAGCGAATGGAATGAGCAGTTCTTC
NA	few	TRBV4-2	TRBJ1-2	CASSQGGSNYGYTF	TGTGCCAGCAGCCAAGGAGGGTCTAACTATGGCTACACCTTC
NA	few	TRBV6-1	TRBJ2-1	CASTRVNSYNEQFF	TGTGCCAGCACTCGGGTCAATTCCTACAATGAGCAGTTCTTC
NA	NA	TRBV7-9	TRBJ2-5	CASSAENQETQYF	TGTGCCAGCAGCGCCGAGAACCAAGAGACCCAGTACTTC
TRBD2	few	TRBV4-3	TRBJ2-4	CTSSQDSGGGESF	TGCACCAGCAGCCAAGATAGTGGCGGGGGGGAATCCTTC
NA	few	TRBV20-1	TRBJ2-1	CSARADNEQFF	TGCAGTGCTAGAGCTGACAATGAGCAGTTCTTC
NA	NA	TRBV29-1	TRBJ1-1	CSVKPWTATEAFF	TGCAGCGTAAAACCATGGACGGCGACTGAAGCTTTCTTT
NA	few	TRBV29-1	TRBJ2-5	CSGSGGRGGETQYF	TGCAGCGGCTCAGGGGGCAGGGGGGGGGAGACCCAGTACTTC
TRBD1	NA	TRBV24-1	TRBJ2-3	CATSLGGTGGGDTQYF	TGTGCCACGAGCCTAGGAGGGACAGGGGGCGGAGATACGCAGTATTTT
TRBD1	NA	TRBV20-1	TRBJ2-4	CSASEGQPPSYF	TGCAGTGCTAGTGAGGGACAGCCCCCTTCGTACTTC